These 14 T cell receptor beta chains originate from one sample sequenced in a study of shared clonotypes between healthy human individuals. Here immunoSEQ multiplex PCR was the method, and the copy in TCRdb shows in-frame clones only, minus some. The sample carries 950,000 to 1,300,000 clones, 60% to 80% recorded once. Input material: memory CD4+ T cells sorted from blood. Subset denoted: CD45RA-negative fraction. These receptors came from a man aged 18-30 years in good health.

This clone was seen only once. This sequence joins TRBV28 and TRBJ1-5; D ambiguous. V lost 10 bases and J 10 bases, leaving 17 bases between the germline ends. Germline CDR1 reads MDHEN; CDR2 reads SYDVKM. There are 12 residues in the CDR3. The CDR3 DNA reads as TGTGCCACCGATGGTTCGGGAGGACCCCAGCATTTT. Translated: CATDGSGGPQHF.

This clone was seen ten or more times. The CDR3 region has the DNA TGTGCCAGTAGTATGGGACAGGTGGCGAACGAGCAGTACTTC. Protein sequence: CASSMGQVANEQYF. This rearrangement joins TRBV19 to TRBJ2-7; 8 bases are a match to TRBD1. The germline V gene has CDR1 LNHDA and CDR2 SQIVND (reference sequence). The CDR3 covers 14 residues. Trimming removed 3 bases from V and 5 bases from J; junction bases left unmatched: 6. The full variable domain, its missing parts supplied by reference TRBV19 and TRBJ2-7, is DGGITQSPKYLFRKEGQNVTLSCEQNLNHDAMYWYRQDPGQGLRLIYYSQIVNDFQKGDIAEGYSVSREKKESFPLTVTSAQKNPTAFYLCASSMGQVANEQYFGPGTRLTVT.

V usage is TRBV5-6 and J usage is TRBJ2-7, with 11 bases aligning to TRBD2. V lost 4 bases to trimming and J lost 2 bases; unmatched junction nucleotides: 5. Germline loops: CDR1 SGHDT, CDR2 YYEEEE. The CDR3 sequence is 15 residues long. The CDR3 reads CASSPGLADPYEQYF. The CDR3 nucleotides are TGTGCCAGCAGCCCGGGACTAGCGGACCCCTACGAGCAGTACTTC.

V usage is TRBV6-1 and J usage is TRBJ1-1, with 8 nucleotides matching TRBD1. V was pared by 4 bases and J by 2 bases, with 3 bases of the junction left unmatched. This CDR3 region has 14 residues. Germline values: CDR1 MNHNS, CDR2 SASEGT. The CDR3 DNA is TGTGCCAGCAGTGTGACAGGGGTCAACACTGAAGCTTTCTTT. This gives the protein CASSVTGVNTEAFF.

The genes are TRBV2 and TRBJ2-1; possibly TRBD1 for D (6 bases). V gave up 7 bases and J gave up 4 bases, with 17 bases separating them. The CDR3 length is 15 residues. Germline lookup yields CDR1 SNHLY and CDR2 FYNNEI. The CDR3 sequence: CASTTSGTLYNEQFF. The CDR3, as DNA: TGTGCCAGCACTACCTCCGGGACACTTTACAATGAGCAGTTCTTC.

The V gene is TRBV28, the J gene TRBJ1-2, with a tentative D call TRBD1 (6 bases). Trimming removed 3 bases from V and 4 bases from J, with 18 bases in between. Germline assignment: CDR1 MDHEN and CDR2 SYDVKM. This CDR3 is built from 16 residues. The CDR3 DNA reads as TGTGCCAGCAGTTTCTTCGCCTCGACACAGGGCTATGGCTACACCTTC. Translating gives CASSFFASTQGYGYTF.

This clone was seen only a few times. At the DNA level, this CDR3 is encoded by other sequences in the same sample as well. The gene calls are TRBV27 and TRBJ1-2, with 8 bases that match TRBD1. The CDR3 has 13 residues. J was trimmed by 5 bases and V by 9 bases; bases with no gene match: 8. Looked up from germline, CDR1 is MNHEY and CDR2 is SMNVEV (reference sequence). In nucleotides, the CDR3 is TGTGCCAGTTCACGACAGGGGACATATGGCTACACCTTC. Its protein is CASSRQGTYGYTF.

Details on this clone: The sample has other DNA sequences that encode this CDR3 too. V and J are TRBV18 and TRBJ2-5; D perhaps matches TRBD1 (6 bases). The germline V gene has CDR1 KGHSH and CDR2 LQKENI. The CDR3 is 13 amino acids. V dropped 3 bases and J dropped 2 bases, with 7 bases sitting between them. CDR3 sequence reads: CASSPDRQETQYF. DNA for the CDR3: TGTGCCAGCTCACCCGACAGGCAAGAGACCCAGTACTTC.

A few counts support this clone. The V gene is TRBV2, the J gene TRBJ1-6; no definite D call. CDR1 and CDR2 (germline): SNHLY, FYNNEI. V lost 3 bases, J lost 16 bases, and 19 bases lay in between. This CDR3 region has 14 residues. CDR3 amino acids: CASSERPSAGLLHF. As DNA, the CDR3 is TGTGCCAGCAGTGAGCGGCCCTCTGCGGGCCTTCTCCACTTT.

The rearrangement joins TRBV6-6 to TRBJ1-1; 7 bases line up with TRBD1. Germline-derived CDR1 and CDR2 are MNHNY and SVGAGI (reference sequence). The CDR3 has 15 amino acids. V was clipped by 5 bases and J by 0 bases; unmatched bases: 6. Written as DNA, the CDR3 is TGTGCCAGCAGTCCCGTGACAGGGTTGAACACTGAAGCTTTCTTT. This encodes CASSPVTGLNTEAFF.

The rearrangement links TRBV14 to TRBJ1-6; D is perhaps TRBD1 (5 bases). The CDR3 contains 15 residues. Germline CDR1 and CDR2: SGHDN and FVKESK. V was pared by 4 bases and J by 0 bases, with 7 bases between. The CDR3, as DNA: TGTGCCAGCAGCCTCAGGGACTCCTATAATTCACCCCTCCACTTT. Amino acids: CASSLRDSYNSPLHF. Using reference TRBV14 and TRBJ1-6 for the parts outside the CDR3, the full variable domain is EAGVTQFPSHSVIEKGQTVTLRCDPISGHDNLYWYRRVMGKEIKFLLHFVKESKQDESGMPNNRFLAERTGGTYSTLKVQPAELEDSGVYFCASSLRDSYNSPLHFGNGTRLTVT.

The V gene is TRBV5-6, the J gene TRBJ2-7; D gene ambiguous. The V gene's germline CDR1 is SGHDT and CDR2 YYEEEE. The length of the CDR3 is 11 residues. Trimming took off 3 bases at V and 4 bases at J, with 5 bases between the two ends. DNA for the CDR3: TGTGCCAGCAGCTCGGAGTACGAGCAGTACTTC. It encodes CASSSEYEQYF.

The gene calls are TRBV7-9 and TRBJ2-5; no firm D call. Germline loops: CDR1 SEHNR, CDR2 FQNEAQ (reference sequence). The CDR3 has 16 amino acids. Trimming took 5 bases from V and 1 from J, leaving 17 bases between them. The DNA for the CDR3 is TGTGCCAGCAGCACCCGTCGACTTTCTGGCCAAGAGACCCAGTACTTC. Translated, it gives CASSTRRLSGQETQYF. Together with reference TRBV7-9 and TRBJ2-5, the CDR3 gives the full variable domain: DTGVSQNPRHKITKRGQNVTFRCDPISEHNRLYWYRQTLGQGPEFLTYFQNEAQLEKSRLLSDRFSAERPKGSFSTLEIQRTEQGDSAMYLCASSTRRLSGQETQYFGPGTRLLVL.

This clone turned up a few times. The CDR3 reads CAWSLSPTRGYTF. The CDR3, as DNA: TGTGCCTGGTCCCTCTCCCCGACAAGGGGCTACACCTTC. V is TRBV30 and J is TRBJ1-2, with D uncertain. CDR3 length equals 13 residues. V shed 5 bases and J shed 8 bases, with 18 bases lying between them. Germline-derived CDR1 and CDR2 are GTSNPN and SVGIG (reference sequence).